The rows below give T cell receptor beta chains drawn from one sample of a study of blood T cell repertoires in COVID-19. TCRdb's table, derived via immunoSEQ multiplex PCR, lists solely in-frame clones and lacks some. The repertoire holds 200,000 to 250,000 clones, with more than 80% as singletons. Sequenced: peripheral blood. The receptors stem from a woman in her 30s with COVID-19, enrolled during active disease. The CDR3 runs from the conserved cysteine through the conserved F or W. Fields, in order: clone size, V gene, D gene, J gene, CDR3 DNA, CDR3 protein. The D gene is left open where the match is weak. The size entry is marked missing in some rows and otherwise reads once, few, many or a size class.

-	TRBV19	-	TRBJ1-2	TGTGCCAGTACCTTAAATGGGAGGGGAGATTATGGCTACACCTTC	CASTLNGRGDYGYTF
-	TRBV7-2	-	TRBJ2-1	TGTGCCAGCAGCTTAGCGTCGAGGGTCTGGGTTGACAATGAGCAGTTCTTC	CASSLASRVWVDNEQFF
-	TRBV27	-	TRBJ1-5	TGTGCCAGCAGTTTGGTGTGGCAGAGCAATCAGCCCCAGCATTTT	CASSLVWQSNQPQHF
-	TRBV3-1/TRBV3-2	-	TRBJ1-2	TGTGCCAGCAGCCAAGGCTCGCCCGGGGGGAACTATGGCTACACCTTC	CASSQGSPGGNYGYTF
-	TRBV4-1	-	TRBJ2-5	TGCGCCAGCAGCCATAGAGGGGAGACCCAGTACTTC	CASSHRGETQYF
-	TRBV5-4	TRBD2	TRBJ2-3	TGTGCCAGCAGCTCTCAGACTAGCGGGGGGGCGGAGGTCGAGTATTTT	CASSSQTSGGAEVEYF
-	TRBV20-1	TRBD1	TRBJ1-1	TGCAGTGCTAGTCTCCCGGGACAGGGCACTGAAGCTTTCTTT	CSASLPGQGTEAFF
-	TRBV5-1	TRBD1	TRBJ2-7	TGCGCCAGCAGCTTGGCCATGGTCGGGACAGGGACTGAGGAGCAGTACTTC	CASSLAMVGTGTEEQYF
-	TRBV5-1	-	TRBJ1-1	TGCGCCAGCAGCGTGGGGCCGGGGAACACTGAAGCTTTCTTT	CASSVGPGNTEAFF
once	TRBV14	-	TRBJ2-1	TGTGCCAGCAGCCAGAGGGGGAGTTGGTCCTACAATGAGCAGTTCTTC	CASSQRGSWSYNEQFF